A single sample is the source of the 21 T cell receptor beta chains below, sequenced in a study of T cell responses to AZD1222 COVID-19 vaccine. Some clones are missing from TCRdb's copy, which holds only in-frame ones; the method was immunoSEQ multiplex PCR. The table shows 130,000 to 150,000 clones, with 91% occurring only once. The sample was peripheral blood, taken on day 0 of AZD1222 vaccination. Receptors originate from an adult in good health.

The chain is built from TRBV6-2 or TRBV6-3 and TRBJ1-1, with unresolved D. The V gene lost 2 bases and the J gene lost 4 bases, with 11 bases spanning the gap. This CDR3 contains 14 residues. Per the germline V gene, CDR1 is MNHEY and CDR2 is SVGEGT. The CDR3 sequence is CASSYSTRFTEAFF. CDR3 nucleotide sequence: TGTGCCAGCAGTTACAGTACACGGTTCACTGAAGCTTTCTTT.

V and J are TRBV29-1 and TRBJ1-1; TRBD1 might be the D (5 bases). From germline, CDR1 is SQVTM and CDR2 ANQGSEA. The germline V and J ends were trimmed by 3 bases and 11 bases, with 13 bases remaining between them. CDR3 size: 11 residues. This chain's CDR3 is CSVERGTVAFF. CDR3 DNA: TGCAGCGTTGAGAGAGGGACTGTGGCTTTCTTT. The full variable domain, in which reference TRBV29-1 and TRBJ1-1 provide the parts outside the CDR3, is SAVISQKPSRDICQRGTSLTIQCQVDSQVTMMFWYRQQPGQSLTLIATANQGSEATYESGFVIDKFPISRPNLTFSTLTVSNMSPEDSSIYLCSVERGTVAFFGQGTRLTVV.

This clone was seen just once. The rearrangement uses TRBV7-9 and TRBJ2-1, with a tentative D call TRBD1 (5 bases). The CDR3 has 14 residues. Looked up from germline, CDR1 is SEHNR and CDR2 is FQNEAQ (reference sequence). The V and J ends lost 8 bases and 3 bases respectively, with 14 bases between them. Written as DNA, the CDR3 is TGTGCCAGCGGACCATGGGGCGTCTACAATGAGCAGTTCTTC. It is translated as CASGPWGVYNEQFF.

The J gene is TRBJ1-5, the V gene TRBV2; D is possibly TRBD1 (6 bases). CDR1 and CDR2 (germline): SNHLY, FYNNEI. V was cut by 8 bases and J by 7 bases, with 21 bases left in between. This CDR3 comprises 15 residues. CDR3 sequence (DNA): TGTGCCAGCCGCACGATTACAGGGACCAACCAGCCCCAGCATTTT. It specifies CASRTITGTNQPQHF.

The chain recombines TRBV7-2 with TRBJ2-3; no clear D gene. In germline, CDR1 is SGHTA, CDR2 FQGNSA. The CDR3 spans 14 residues. V gave up 0 bases and J gave up 4 bases, with 8 bases separating them. The chain's CDR3 is CASSLASVADTQYF. As DNA, the CDR3 is TGTGCCAGCAGCTTAGCGTCAGTGGCAGATACGCAGTATTTT.

J is TRBJ1-4 and V is TRBV5-5; D is unclear. With 4 bases removed from V and 8 bases from J, the gap between germline ends came to 12 bases. The CDR3 is 13 residues long. Germline assignment: CDR1 SGHKS and CDR2 YYEKEE (reference sequence). CDR3 sequence reads: CASSDPRGEKLFF. The DNA of the CDR3 is TGTGCCAGCAGCGACCCTAGAGGGGAAAAACTGTTTTTT.

V usage is TRBV5-4 and J usage is TRBJ2-3, with D unclear. The V and J ends lost 0 bases and 5 bases respectively, with 13 bases between them. The CDR3 is 15 amino acids. Germline lookup yields CDR1 SGHNT and CDR2 YYREEE (reference sequence). As DNA, the CDR3 is TGTGCCAGCAGCTTGGTGGCCAGAAGAGGAGATACGCAGTATTTT. Residues: CASSLVARRGDTQYF.

CDR3 DNA sequence: TGTGCCAGCTCACGAAACAGGGGTGGTGATGAAAAACTGTTTTTT. Translation: CASSRNRGGDEKLFF. This rearrangement joins TRBV18 to TRBJ1-4; 7 nucleotides line up with TRBD1. The germline V gene encodes CDR1 KGHSH and CDR2 LQKENI. The V segment lost 4 bases and the J segment 6 bases; nucleotides outside the gene matches: 8. The CDR3 spans 15 residues.

To note about this clone: At one end the junction does not follow the germline gene, possibly because of a read error. The V gene is TRBV29-1, the J gene TRBJ1-3, with unresolved D. Germline V lookup: CDR1 SQVTM, CDR2 ANQGSEA. This CDR3 is 13 amino acids long. CDR3 protein: CSVGRVSENTIYF. CDR3 nucleotide sequence: TGCAGCGTTGGCCGAGTCTCTGAAAACACCATATATTTT.

The chain's CDR3 is CASSFSGGYTF. Here the CDR3 DNA reads TGTGCCAGCAGCTTTTCGGGCGGCTACACCTTC. The V gene is TRBV5-6, the J gene TRBJ1-2; D not resolved. V was pared by 2 bases and J by 8 bases, with 7 bases between. This CDR3 is 11 amino acids long. Germline CDR1 is SGHDT and CDR2 is YYEEEE.

The V call is TRBV20-1, the J call TRBJ1-2; TRBD1 might be the D (5 bases). V was clipped by 6 bases and J by 7 bases, with 12 bases between them. Germline assignment: CDR1 DFQATT and CDR2 SNEGSKA (reference sequence). The CDR3 spans 11 residues. The CDR3 spells CSARGASGYTF. CDR3 DNA sequence: TGCAGTGCACGAGGGGCGAGTGGCTACACCTTC.

The V gene is TRBV19, the J gene TRBJ1-1; D is unclear. The CDR3 length is 11 residues. Germline CDR1 reads LNHDA; CDR2 reads SQIVND (reference sequence). Deletions cut 10 bases from V and 2 bases from J, with 8 bases between. This CDR3 is CAILQNTEAFF. CDR3 coding DNA: TGTGCCATCTTGCAAAACACTGAAGCTTTCTTT. The whole variable domain, remainder taken from reference TRBV19 and TRBJ1-1, is DGGITQSPKYLFRKEGQNVTLSCEQNLNHDAMYWYRQDPGQGLRLIYYSQIVNDFQKGDIAEGYSVSREKKESFPLTVTSAQKNPTAFYLCAILQNTEAFFGQGTRLTVV.

The chain carries TRBV4-3 and TRBJ2-5; D not certain. The CDR3 contains 16 residues. Germline-derived CDR1 and CDR2 are LGHNA and YSLEER. Deletions cut 0 bases from V and 3 bases from J, with 14 bases between. The CDR3 region is CASSQDVRQREETQYF. The CDR3, as DNA: TGCGCCAGCAGCCAAGATGTCCGCCAAAGGGAAGAGACCCAGTACTTC.

The chain recombines TRBV12-5 with TRBJ2-7; D is undetermined. Trimming cost V 5 bases and J 1 base, with 9 bases left between them. The germline gives CDR1 LGHNT, CDR2 FRNRAP. CDR3 length equals 13 residues. The DNA of the CDR3 is TGTGCTAGTGGTCTAGGACCTTCCTACGAGCAGTACTTC. Residues: CASGLGPSYEQYF. The full variable domain, its missing parts supplied by reference TRBV12-5 and TRBJ2-7, is DARVTQTPRHKVTEMGQEVTMRCQPILGHNTVFWYRQTMMQGLELLAYFRNRAPLDDSGMPKDRFSAEMPDATLATLKIQPSEPRDSAVYFCASGLGPSYEQYFGPGTRLTVT.

The V and J genes are TRBV10-3 and TRBJ2-3; 10 bases line up with TRBD2. Germline V gene lookup returns CDR1 ENHRY and CDR2 SYGVKD. CDR3 length: 17 amino acids. J was trimmed by 1 base and V by 11 bases; bases with no gene match: 15. The CDR3 region is CASYDGLAVTRTDTQYF. DNA of the CDR3: TGTGCCTCCTACGACGGACTAGCGGTAACCCGCACAGATACGCAGTATTTT.

The chain carries TRBV7-9 and TRBJ2-1; D not certain. Trimming cost V 3 bases and J 10 bases, with 7 bases left between them. Germline CDR1 reads SEHNR; CDR2 reads FQNEAQ (reference sequence). This CDR3 has 11 residues. CDR3 amino acids: CASSFGPEQFF. Here the CDR3 DNA reads TGTGCCAGCAGCTTCGGCCCAGAGCAGTTCTTC.

About this clone: In this CDR3 the conserved last residue, phenylalanine or tryptophan, is missing, so a read error is likely. The DNA is left out, because the CDR3 cannot be placed on it with certainty; the CDR3 is given as TCRdb lists it. V usage is TRBV4-3 and J usage is TRBJ1-2. Including both end residues, the CDR3 is 12 amino acids long. CDR1 and CDR2 from the germline V gene are LGHNA and YSLEER. This CDR3 is CASSQGPGPLLY.

The chain is built from TRBV9 and TRBJ1-1; D perhaps matches TRBD1 (5 bases). This CDR3 comprises 16 residues. Germline V gene data show CDR1 as SGDLS and CDR2 as YYNGEE. The V gene lost 0 bases and the J gene lost 0 bases, with 12 bases spanning the gap. The CDR3 DNA reads as TGTGCCAGCAGCGTAGTCGCCGGACACTTGAACACTGAAGCTTTCTTT. It yields the protein CASSVVAGHLNTEAFF.

The chain is built from TRBV5-1 and TRBJ1-2; no clear D gene. CDR1 is SGHRS and CDR2 is YFSETQ in the germline V gene. The CDR3 length is 14 residues. The ends were cut back, 1 base at V and 3 bases at J, with 10 bases in the middle. This CDR3 reads CASSLLGMDYGYTF. As DNA, the CDR3 is TGCGCCAGCAGCTTGCTGGGGATGGACTATGGCTACACCTTC.

Details on this clone: Different DNA sequences within this sample yield the same CDR3. V usage is TRBV18 and J usage is TRBJ2-5, with D tentatively TRBD1 (6 bases). There are 14 residues in the CDR3. Germline V CDR1 and CDR2: KGHSH, LQKENI. V was cut by 3 bases and J by 2 bases, with 10 bases left in between. The chain's CDR3 is CASSPPGQQETQYF. CDR3 DNA: TGTGCCAGCTCACCCCCCGGACAGCAAGAGACCCAGTACTTC.

This chain uses TRBV5-1 with TRBJ2-7; 8 positions agree with TRBD2. This CDR3 region has 13 residues. V was pared by 2 bases and J by 7 bases, with 5 bases of the junction left unmatched. Germline V CDR1 and CDR2: SGHRS, YFSETQ. The DNA for the CDR3 is TGCGCCAGCAGCTTTGCGGGGGGTGGAGAGCAGTACTTC. This sequence encodes CASSFAGGGEQYF.